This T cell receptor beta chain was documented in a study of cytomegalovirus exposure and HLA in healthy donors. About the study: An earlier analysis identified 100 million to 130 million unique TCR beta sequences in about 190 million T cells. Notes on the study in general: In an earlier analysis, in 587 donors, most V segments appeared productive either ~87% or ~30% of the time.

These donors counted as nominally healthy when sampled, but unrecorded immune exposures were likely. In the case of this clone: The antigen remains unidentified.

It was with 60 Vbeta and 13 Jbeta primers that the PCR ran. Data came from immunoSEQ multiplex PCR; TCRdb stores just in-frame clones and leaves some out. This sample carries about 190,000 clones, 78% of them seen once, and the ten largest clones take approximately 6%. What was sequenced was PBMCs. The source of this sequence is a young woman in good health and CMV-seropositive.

The CDR3 DNA reads TGCGCCAGCAGCCATCGCCGACCCCACAGTGGTAATGAAAAACTGTTTTTT. Protein product: CASSHRRPHSGNEKLFF. The rearrangement links TRBV4-3 to TRBJ1-4; D not certain. V lost 3 bases and J 4 bases, leaving 18 bases between the germline ends. Germline V gene data show CDR1 as LGHNA and CDR2 as YSLEER. This CDR3 contains 17 residues.